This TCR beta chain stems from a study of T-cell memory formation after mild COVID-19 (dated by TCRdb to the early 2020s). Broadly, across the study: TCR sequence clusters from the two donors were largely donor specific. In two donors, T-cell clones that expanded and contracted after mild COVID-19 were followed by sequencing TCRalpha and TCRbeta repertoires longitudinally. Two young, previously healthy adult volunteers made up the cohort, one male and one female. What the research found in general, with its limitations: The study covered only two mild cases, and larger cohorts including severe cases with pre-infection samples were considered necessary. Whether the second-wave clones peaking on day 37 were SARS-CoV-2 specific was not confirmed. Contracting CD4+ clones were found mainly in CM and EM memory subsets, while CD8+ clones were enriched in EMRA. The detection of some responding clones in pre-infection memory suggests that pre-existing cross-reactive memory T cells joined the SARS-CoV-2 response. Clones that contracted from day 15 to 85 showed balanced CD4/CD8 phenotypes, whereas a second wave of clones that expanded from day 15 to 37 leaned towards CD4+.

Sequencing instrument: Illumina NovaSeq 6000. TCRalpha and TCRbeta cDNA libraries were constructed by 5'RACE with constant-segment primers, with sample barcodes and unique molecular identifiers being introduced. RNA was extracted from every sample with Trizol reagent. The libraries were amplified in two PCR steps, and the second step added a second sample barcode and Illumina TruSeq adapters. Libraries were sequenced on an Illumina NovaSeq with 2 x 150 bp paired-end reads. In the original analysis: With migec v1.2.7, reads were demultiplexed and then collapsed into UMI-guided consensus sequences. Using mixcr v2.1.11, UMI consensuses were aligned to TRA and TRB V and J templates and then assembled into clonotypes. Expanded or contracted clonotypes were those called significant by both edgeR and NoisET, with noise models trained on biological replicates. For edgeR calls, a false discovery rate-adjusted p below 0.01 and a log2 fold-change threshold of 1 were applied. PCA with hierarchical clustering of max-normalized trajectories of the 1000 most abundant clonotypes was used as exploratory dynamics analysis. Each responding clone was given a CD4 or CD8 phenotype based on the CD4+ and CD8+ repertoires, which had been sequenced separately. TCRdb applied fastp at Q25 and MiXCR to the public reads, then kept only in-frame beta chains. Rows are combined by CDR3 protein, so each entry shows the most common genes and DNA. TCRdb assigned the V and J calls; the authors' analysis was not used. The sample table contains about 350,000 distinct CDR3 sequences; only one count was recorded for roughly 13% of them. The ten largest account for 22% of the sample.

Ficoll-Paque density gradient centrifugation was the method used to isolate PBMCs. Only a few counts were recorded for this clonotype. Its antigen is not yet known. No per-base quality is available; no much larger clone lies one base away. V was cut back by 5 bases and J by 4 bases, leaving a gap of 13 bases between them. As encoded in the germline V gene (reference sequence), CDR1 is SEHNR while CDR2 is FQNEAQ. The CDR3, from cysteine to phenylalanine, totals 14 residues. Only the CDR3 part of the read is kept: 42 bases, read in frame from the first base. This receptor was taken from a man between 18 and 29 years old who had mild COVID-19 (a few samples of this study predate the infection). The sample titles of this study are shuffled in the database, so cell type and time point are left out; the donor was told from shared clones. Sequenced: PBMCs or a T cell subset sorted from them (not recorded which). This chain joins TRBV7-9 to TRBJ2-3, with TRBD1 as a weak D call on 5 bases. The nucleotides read TGTGCCAGCAGCGTCCAGGGCGACTCAGATACGCAGTATTTT. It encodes CASSVQGDSDTQYF. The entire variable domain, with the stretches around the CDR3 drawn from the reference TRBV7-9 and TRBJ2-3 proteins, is DTGVSQNPRHKITKRGQNVTFRCDPISEHNRLYWYRQTLGQGPEFLTYFQNEAQLEKSRLLSDRFSAERPKGSFSTLEIQRTEQGDSAMYLCASSVQGDSDTQYFGPGTRLTVL.